The following is a T cell receptor (beta chain) sequence with its context. The sample originates from a study of T cell responses to AZD1222 COVID-19 vaccine. TCRdb's copy holds only in-frame clones and misses some; the assay was immunoSEQ multiplex PCR. The table records some 140,000 clones, roughly 90% of them present only once. Germline V gene data show CDR1 as MRHNA and CDR2 as SNTAGT. Trimming stripped 2 bases from V and 4 bases from J, with 5 bases between. This CDR3 is 12 amino acids long. The sequencing used peripheral blood, collected on day 0 of AZD1222 vaccination. The source of this sequence is an adult in good health. V usage is TRBV6-4 and J usage is TRBJ1-2; D possibly corresponds to TRBD1 (5 bases). CDR3 nucleotides: TGTGCCAGCAGTGACAGGGGCTATGGCTACACCTTC. Its translation is CASSDRGYGYTF.